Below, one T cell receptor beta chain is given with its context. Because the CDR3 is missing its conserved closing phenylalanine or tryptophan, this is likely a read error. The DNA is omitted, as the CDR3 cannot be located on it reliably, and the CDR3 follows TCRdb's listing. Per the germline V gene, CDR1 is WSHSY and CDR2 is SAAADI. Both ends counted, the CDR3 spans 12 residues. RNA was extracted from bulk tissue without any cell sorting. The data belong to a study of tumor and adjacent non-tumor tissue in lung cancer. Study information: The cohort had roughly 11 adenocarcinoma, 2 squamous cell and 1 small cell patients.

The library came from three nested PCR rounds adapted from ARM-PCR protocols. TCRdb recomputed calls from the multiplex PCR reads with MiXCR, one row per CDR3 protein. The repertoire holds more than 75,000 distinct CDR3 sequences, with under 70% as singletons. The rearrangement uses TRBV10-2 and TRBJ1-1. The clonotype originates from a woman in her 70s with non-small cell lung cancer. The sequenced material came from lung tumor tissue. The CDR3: CASTEGHTEVFI.